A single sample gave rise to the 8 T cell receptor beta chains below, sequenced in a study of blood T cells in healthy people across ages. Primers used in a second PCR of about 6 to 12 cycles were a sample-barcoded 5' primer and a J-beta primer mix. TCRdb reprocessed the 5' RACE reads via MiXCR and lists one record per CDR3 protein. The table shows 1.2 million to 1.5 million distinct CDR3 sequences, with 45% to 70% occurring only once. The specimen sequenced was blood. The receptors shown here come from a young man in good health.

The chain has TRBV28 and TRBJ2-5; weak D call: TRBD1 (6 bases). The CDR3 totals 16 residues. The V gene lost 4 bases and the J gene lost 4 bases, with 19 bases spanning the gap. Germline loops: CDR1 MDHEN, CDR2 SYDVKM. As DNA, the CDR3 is TGTGCCAGCAGTTCCCGAACTGACAGGTGGGGAGAGACCCAGTACTTC. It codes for CASSSRTDRWGETQYF.

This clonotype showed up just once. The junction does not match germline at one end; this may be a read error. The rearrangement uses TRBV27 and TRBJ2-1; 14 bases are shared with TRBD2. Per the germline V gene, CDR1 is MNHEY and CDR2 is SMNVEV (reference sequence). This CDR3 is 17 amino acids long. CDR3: CASSPGTSGGFPGERFF. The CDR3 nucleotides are TGTGCCAGCAGTCCGGGGACTAGCGGGGGCTTCCCGGGTGAGCGGTTCTTC.

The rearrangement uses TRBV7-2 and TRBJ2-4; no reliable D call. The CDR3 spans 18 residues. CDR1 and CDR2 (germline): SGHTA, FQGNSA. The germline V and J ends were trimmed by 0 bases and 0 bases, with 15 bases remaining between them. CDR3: CASSLALIAVKAKNIQYF. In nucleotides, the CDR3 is TGTGCCAGCAGCTTAGCGCTGATTGCAGTGAAAGCCAAAAACATTCAGTACTTC.

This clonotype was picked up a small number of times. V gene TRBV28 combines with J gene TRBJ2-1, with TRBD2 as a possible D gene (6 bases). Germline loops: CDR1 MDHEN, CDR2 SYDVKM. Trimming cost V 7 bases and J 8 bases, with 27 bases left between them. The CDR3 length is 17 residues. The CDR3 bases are TGTGCCAGCATCCTCCGGAGGGTAGCAATTGGGGATGATGAGCAGTTCTTC. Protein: CASILRRVAIGDDEQFF. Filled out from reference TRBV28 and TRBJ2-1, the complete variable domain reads DVKVTQSSRYLVKRTGEKVFLECVQDMDHENMFWYRQDPGLGLRLIYFSYDVKMKEKGDIPEGYSVSREKKERFSLILESASTNQTSMYLCASILRRVAIGDDEQFFGPGTRLTVL.

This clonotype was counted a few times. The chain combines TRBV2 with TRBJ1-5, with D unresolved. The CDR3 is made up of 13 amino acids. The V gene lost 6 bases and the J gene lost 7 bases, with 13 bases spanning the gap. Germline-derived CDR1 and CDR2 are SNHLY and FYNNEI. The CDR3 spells CASSPGRQQPQHF. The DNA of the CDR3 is TGTGCCAGCAGCCCTGGCAGACAACAGCCCCAGCATTTT.

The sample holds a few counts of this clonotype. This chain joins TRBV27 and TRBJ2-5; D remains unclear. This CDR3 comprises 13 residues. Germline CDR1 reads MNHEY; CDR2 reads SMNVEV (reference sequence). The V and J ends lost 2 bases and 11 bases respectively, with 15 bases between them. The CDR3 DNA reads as TGTGCCAGCAGTTTAGTTTCCTACAATGAGCAGTACTTC. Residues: CASSLVSYNEQYF.

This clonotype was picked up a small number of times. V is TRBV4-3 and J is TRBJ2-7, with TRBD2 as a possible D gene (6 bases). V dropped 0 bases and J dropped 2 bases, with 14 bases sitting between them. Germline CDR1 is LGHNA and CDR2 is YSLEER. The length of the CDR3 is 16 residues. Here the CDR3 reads CASSQEGGDSTYEQYF. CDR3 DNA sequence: TGCGCCAGCAGCCAAGAAGGCGGGGACTCAACCTACGAGCAGTACTTC.

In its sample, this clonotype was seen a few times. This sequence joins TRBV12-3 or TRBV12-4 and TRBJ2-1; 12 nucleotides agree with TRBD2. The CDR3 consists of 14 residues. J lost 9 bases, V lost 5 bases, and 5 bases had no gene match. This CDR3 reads CASSRTSGVFEQFF. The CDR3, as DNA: TGTGCCAGCAGTCGGACTAGCGGGGTCTTTGAGCAGTTCTTC.